A selection of T cell receptor beta chains follows, all from one sample in a study of cytomegalovirus exposure and HLA in healthy donors. Using immunoSEQ multiplex PCR, the repertoire was profiled, and TCRdb retains in-frame clones only, with some absent. The sample lists some 200,000 clones; about four fifths were seen once. What was sequenced was PBMCs. The receptor set was obtained from a girl aged 5-17 years in good health and CMV-seropositive. The CDR3 runs from the conserved cysteine through the conserved F or W. D genes are given only for firm matches. Size tells how often a clone was seen (once, few, many) or the class of an expanded clone, and some rows leave it out.

clone_size	d_call	v_call	j_call	cdr3_aa	cdr3_nt
-	TRBD2	TRBV7-2	TRBJ2-5	CASSLGLLAGHQETQYF	TGTGCCAGCAGCTTAGGCCTTCTAGCGGGCCACCAAGAGACCCAGTACTTC
-	TRBD2	TRBV7-2	TRBJ2-7	CASSFAGPAGGPRLEQYF	TGTGCCAGCAGTTTCGCCGGGCCAGCGGGGGGGCCTCGGCTCGAGCAGTACTTC
-	TRBD2	TRBV25-1	TRBJ2-3	CASSLLAGPADTQYF	TGTGCCAGCAGTCTCCTAGCGGGGCCCGCAGATACGCAGTATTTT
-	-	TRBV6-1	TRBJ2-7	CASSGRDKVYEQYF	TGTGCCAGCAGTGGCCGGGACAAAGTCTACGAGCAGTACTTC
-	-	TRBV27	TRBJ2-1	CASSTLKFRSYNEQFF	TGTGCCAGCAGTACCCTAAAGTTCCGCTCCTACAATGAGCAGTTCTTC
-	TRBD1	TRBV2	TRBJ2-2	CASSEARDRGWNTGELFF	TGTGCCAGCAGTGAAGCCCGGGACAGGGGGTGGAACACCGGGGAGCTGTTTTTT
-	-	TRBV7-2	TRBJ2-6	CASRRQSGANVLTF	TGTGCCAGCAGACGACAGTCTGGGGCCAACGTCCTGACTTTC
-	-	TRBV10-2	TRBJ1-5	CASSRAESNQPQHF	TGCGCCAGCAGCAGGGCCGAAAGCAATCAGCCCCAGCATTTT
-	-	TRBV6-5	TRBJ1-4	CASRGGLASEKLFF	TGTGCCAGCAGGGGGGGGCTGGCATCGGAAAAACTGTTTTTT
-	-	TRBV6-5	TRBJ1-1	CASSFRGRGAFF	TGTGCCAGCAGTTTTCGCGGGAGAGGCGCTTTCTTT
-	-	TRBV13	TRBJ1-6	CASSLKGSYNSPLHF	TGTGCCAGCAGCTTAAAGGGGTCCTATAATTCACCCCTCCACTTT
-	TRBD1	TRBV7-9	TRBJ2-3	CASSLGQGADTQYF	TGTGCCAGCAGCTTAGGGCAGGGGGCAGATACGCAGTATTTT
-	-	TRBV4-3	TRBJ2-2	CASSQARLLITGELFF	TGCGCCAGCAGCCAAGCGAGACTACTCATCACCGGGGAGCTGTTTTTT
-	TRBD2	TRBV6-4	TRBJ2-1	CASSQTSGGPYNEQFF	TGTGCCAGCAGTCAGACTAGCGGGGGCCCTTACAATGAGCAGTTCTTC
-	-	TRBV29-1	TRBJ2-2	CSVDWGGLPPPTGELFF	TGCAGCGTTGATTGGGGGGGCCTTCCACCCCCAACCGGGGAGCTGTTTTTT
-	-	TRBV21-1	TRBJ2-5	CASSATSAGETQYF	TGTGCCAGCAGCGCGACTAGCGCGGGTGAGACCCAGTACTTC
few	TRBD1	TRBV4-3	TRBJ1-2	CASSQHGTANYGYTF	TGCGCCAGCAGCCAACACGGGACAGCAAACTATGGCTACACCTTC
-	-	TRBV10-1	TRBJ2-1	CASSESWEAEQFF	TGCGCCAGCAGTGAGTCATGGGAGGCTGAGCAGTTCTTC
-	TRBD1	TRBV13	TRBJ2-7	CASSYDTGTGDYEQYF	TGTGCCAGCAGCTATGATACCGGGACAGGGGACTACGAGCAGTACTTC
-	-	TRBV18	TRBJ1-2	CASSPAARGYTF	TGTGCCAGCTCACCCGCGGCACGGGGCTACACCTTC
-	TRBD1	TRBV7-2	TRBJ1-6	CASSFYRGRFDNSPLHF	TGTGCCAGCAGCTTTTACAGGGGGCGATTTGATAATTCACCCCTCCACTTT
-	TRBD2	TRBV10-1	TRBJ2-7	CATQRTSGAYEQYF	TGCGCCACCCAAAGGACTAGCGGGGCCTACGAGCAGTACTTC
-	TRBD1	TRBV18	TRBJ1-1	CASSPPAGGAFF	TGTGCCAGCTCACCACCAGCAGGGGGAGCTTTCTTT
-	-	TRBV27	TRBJ1-2	CASTKRNLAGWGGYTF	TGTGCCAGCACTAAACGAAACTTGGCAGGCTGGGGCGGCTACACCTTC
-	-	TRBV20-1	TRBJ2-7	CSALGQPEQYF	TGCAGTGCTCTCGGACAGCCCGAGCAGTACTTC
few	-	TRBV5-4	TRBJ1-1	CASSLNTGPNWAEAFF	TGTGCCAGCAGCTTGAACACAGGTCCAAACTGGGCTGAAGCTTTCTTT
-	-	TRBV18	TRBJ1-2	CASSPDINYGYTF	TGTGCCAGCTCACCGGACATAAACTATGGCTACACCTTC
once	-	TRBV4-3	TRBJ1-1	CASSQDGGGTEAFF	TGCGCCAGCAGCCAAGATGGCGGGGGCACTGAAGCTTTCTTT
-	-	TRBV18	TRBJ2-3	CASSTAGHGTDTQYF	TGTGCCAGCTCGACGGCGGGCCACGGCACAGATACGCAGTATTTT
few	TRBD1	TRBV9	TRBJ1-4	CASSAEGAPGPGKLFF	TGTGCCAGCAGCGCAGAGGGGGCGCCAGGGCCCGGAAAACTGTTTTTT
-	TRBD1	TRBV10-1	TRBJ2-1	CASSATGRSEQFF	TGCGCCAGCAGTGCGACAGGGCGGAGTGAGCAGTTCTTC
medium-sized	TRBD1	TRBV29-1	TRBJ1-2	CSGRWDRGPTIF	TGCAGCGGCCGCTGGGACAGGGGGCCAACAATCTTC
-	-	TRBV5-1	TRBJ2-2	CASSLEGPGELFF	TGCGCCAGCAGCTTGGAGGGGCCCGGGGAGCTGTTTTTT
-	-	TRBV5-4	TRBJ2-2	CASSWTSTGELFF	TGTGCCAGCAGCTGGACATCCACCGGGGAGCTGTTTTTT
-	-	TRBV5-1	TRBJ2-2	CASSLAVYENTGELFF	TGCGCCAGCAGCTTGGCCGTCTATGAGAACACCGGGGAGCTGTTTTTT
-	TRBD1	TRBV6-5	TRBJ1-2	CASGRQGAYGYTF	TGTGCCAGCGGCCGACAGGGGGCATATGGCTACACCTTC
-	-	TRBV19	TRBJ1-1	CASSHRNTEAFF	TGTGCCAGCAGTCATAGGAACACTGAAGCTTTCTTT
-	-	TRBV6-6	TRBJ2-7	CASSWGAGAVPYEQYF	TGTGCCAGCAGTTGGGGGGCGGGAGCGGTGCCCTACGAGCAGTACTTC
-	-	TRBV11-3	TRBJ2-2	CASSKGWELAYTGELFF	TGTGCCAGCAGCAAGGGGTGGGAACTAGCATACACCGGGGAGCTGTTTTTT
few	TRBD2	TRBV4-3	TRBJ2-2	CASSQKLAGGTGGELFF	TGCGCCAGCAGCCAAAAACTAGCGGGGGGGACTGGCGGGGAGCTGTTTTTT
-	-	TRBV7-9	TRBJ1-4	CASSLKAGVATNEKLFF	TGTGCCAGCAGCCTAAAGGCGGGGGTAGCAACTAATGAAAAACTGTTTTTT
-	-	TRBV30	TRBJ1-4	CAWSGVGQLLNEKLFF	TGTGCCTGGAGTGGAGTCGGACAGCTACTTAATGAAAAACTGTTTTTT
-	TRBD2	TRBV29-1	TRBJ2-3	CSVVLAGTTDTQYF	TGCAGCGTTGTGCTAGCGGGTACCACAGATACGCAGTATTTT
-	TRBD2	TRBV4-1	TRBJ2-1	CASSQVIGDYNGEQFF	TGCGCCAGCAGCCAAGTTATTGGGGACTATAATGGTGAGCAGTTCTTC
few	TRBD1	TRBV19	TRBJ2-2	CASSTDRGRGGELFF	TGTGCCAGTAGTACGGACAGGGGGCGTGGCGGGGAGCTGTTTTTT
few	TRBD1	TRBV5-1	TRBJ1-6	CASNSGGWKNSPLHF	TGCGCCAGCAACTCAGGGGGCTGGAAGAATTCACCCCTCCACTTT
-	TRBD1	TRBV19	TRBJ1-1	CASSPQGRTEAFF	TGTGCCAGTAGTCCACAGGGGAGAACTGAAGCTTTCTTT
-	-	TRBV7-9	TRBJ2-1	CASSLVNFNEQFF	TGTGCCAGCAGCTTAGTCAATTTTAATGAGCAGTTCTTC
-	TRBD2	TRBV10-3	TRBJ2-3	CAISVSGGGAGDTQYF	TGTGCCATCAGTGTTTCCGGCGGGGGGGCAGGAGATACGCAGTATTTT
once	-	TRBV30	TRBJ1-3	CAWQGVGNTIYF	TGTGCCTGGCAGGGTGTCGGAAACACCATATATTTT
-	TRBD1	TRBV6-5	TRBJ1-1	CASSTRQGRTEAFF	TGTGCCAGCAGTACTAGACAGGGGAGGACTGAAGCTTTCTTT
-	-	TRBV7-6	TRBJ2-7	CASSLLGGVSSYEQYF	TGTGCCAGCAGCTTACTCGGAGGGGTAAGCTCCTACGAGCAGTACTTC
-	-	TRBV9	TRBJ2-2	CASSVGENTGELFF	TGTGCCAGCAGCGTCGGAGAGAACACCGGGGAGCTGTTTTTT
once	TRBD2	TRBV6-4	TRBJ2-3	CASSDEAGGRTDTQYF	TGTGCCAGCAGTGACGAAGCGGGGGGCCGCACAGATACGCAGTATTTT
-	TRBD1	TRBV7-9	TRBJ1-2	CASRPNPGQNIYGYTF	TGTGCCAGCAGGCCCAATCCGGGACAGAACATTTATGGCTACACCTTC
-	TRBD2	TRBV9	TRBJ2-5	CASSAGGGGETQYF	TGTGCCAGCAGCGCCGGCGGGGGTGGGGAGACCCAGTACTTC
-	-	TRBV14	TRBJ1-1	CASSLTSGATEAFF	TGTGCCAGCAGCCTCACAAGTGGGGCCACTGAAGCTTTCTTT
-	-	TRBV5-1	TRBJ1-2	CASSLAAGPEGYTF	TGCGCCAGCAGCTTGGCGGCAGGGCCTGAAGGCTACACCTTC
-	-	TRBV7-2	TRBJ2-7	CASSLDVDYEQYF	TGTGCCAGCAGCTTAGATGTAGATTACGAGCAGTACTTC
-	TRBD1	TRBV18	TRBJ2-3	CASSPLGQDRTDTQYF	TGTGCCAGCTCACCCCTTGGACAGGACCGCACAGATACGCAGTATTTT